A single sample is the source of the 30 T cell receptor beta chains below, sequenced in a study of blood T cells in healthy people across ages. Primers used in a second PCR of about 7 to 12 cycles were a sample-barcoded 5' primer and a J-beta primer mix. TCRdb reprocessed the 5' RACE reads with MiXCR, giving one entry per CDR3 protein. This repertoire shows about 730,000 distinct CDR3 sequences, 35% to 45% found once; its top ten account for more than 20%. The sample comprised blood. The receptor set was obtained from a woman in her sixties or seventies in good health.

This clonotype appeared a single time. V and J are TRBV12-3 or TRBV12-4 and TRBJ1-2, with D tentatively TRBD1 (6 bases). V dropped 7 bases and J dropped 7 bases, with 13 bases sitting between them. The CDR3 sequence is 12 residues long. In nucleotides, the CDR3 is TGTGCCAGCAACTTAGGGGGGGGTGGCTACACCTTC. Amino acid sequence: CASNLGGGGYTF.

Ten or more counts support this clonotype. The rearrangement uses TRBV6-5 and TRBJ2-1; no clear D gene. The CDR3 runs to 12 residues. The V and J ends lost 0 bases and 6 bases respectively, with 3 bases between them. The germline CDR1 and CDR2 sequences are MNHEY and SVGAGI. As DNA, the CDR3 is TGTGCCAGCAGTTACTCGGCCAATGAGCAGTTCTTC. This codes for CASSYSANEQFF.

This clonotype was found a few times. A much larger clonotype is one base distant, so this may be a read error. The CDR3 coding sequence is TGCAGTGCTAGAGAAACACCTAGGACGGGAACGGCCAAAAACATTCGGTACTTC. It specifies CSARETPRTGTAKNIRYF. The chain is built from TRBV20-1 and TRBJ2-4; the D gene is possibly TRBD2 (5 bases). The CDR3 has 18 amino acids. Looked up from germline, CDR1 is DFQATT and CDR2 is SNEGSKA (reference sequence).

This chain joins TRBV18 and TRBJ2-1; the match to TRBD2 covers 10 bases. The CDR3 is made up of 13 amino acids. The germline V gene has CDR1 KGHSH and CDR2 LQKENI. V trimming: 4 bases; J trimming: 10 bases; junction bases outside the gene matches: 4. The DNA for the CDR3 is TGTGCCAGCTCACTAGCGGGAGGTAGGGAGCAGTTCTTC. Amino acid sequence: CASSLAGGREQFF.

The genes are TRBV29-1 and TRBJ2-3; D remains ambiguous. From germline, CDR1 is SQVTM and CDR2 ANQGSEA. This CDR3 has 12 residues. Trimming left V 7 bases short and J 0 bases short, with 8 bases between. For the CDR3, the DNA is TGCAGCGCCCGTTTCAGCACAGATACGCAGTATTTT. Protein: CSARFSTDTQYF.

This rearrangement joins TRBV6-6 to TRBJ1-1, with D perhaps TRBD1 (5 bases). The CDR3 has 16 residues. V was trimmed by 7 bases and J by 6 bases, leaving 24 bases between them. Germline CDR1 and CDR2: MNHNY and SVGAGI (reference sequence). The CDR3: CASIPLPRKGPSEAFF. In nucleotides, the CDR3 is TGTGCCAGCATCCCCCTCCCCAGGAAGGGGCCTTCTGAAGCTTTCTTT.

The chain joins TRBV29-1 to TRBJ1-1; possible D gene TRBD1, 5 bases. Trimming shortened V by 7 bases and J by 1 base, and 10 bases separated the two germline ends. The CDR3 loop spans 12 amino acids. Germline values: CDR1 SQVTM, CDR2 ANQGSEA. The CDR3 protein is CSAGAGNTEAFF. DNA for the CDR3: TGCAGCGCTGGGGCAGGGAACACTGAAGCTTTCTTT.

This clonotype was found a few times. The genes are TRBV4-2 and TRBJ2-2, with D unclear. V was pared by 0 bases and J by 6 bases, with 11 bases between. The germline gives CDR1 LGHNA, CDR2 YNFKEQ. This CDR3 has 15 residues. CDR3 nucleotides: TGTGCCAGCAGCCAAGATCTAGATAGCCCCGGGGAGCTGTTTTTT. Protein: CASSQDLDSPGELFF.

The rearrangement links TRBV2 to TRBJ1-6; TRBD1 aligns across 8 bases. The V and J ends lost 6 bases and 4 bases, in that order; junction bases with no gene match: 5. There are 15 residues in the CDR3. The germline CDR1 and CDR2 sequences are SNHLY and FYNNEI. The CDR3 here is CASRGQGGYNSPLHF. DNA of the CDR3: TGTGCCAGCAGAGGACAGGGAGGGTATAATTCACCCCTCCACTTT.

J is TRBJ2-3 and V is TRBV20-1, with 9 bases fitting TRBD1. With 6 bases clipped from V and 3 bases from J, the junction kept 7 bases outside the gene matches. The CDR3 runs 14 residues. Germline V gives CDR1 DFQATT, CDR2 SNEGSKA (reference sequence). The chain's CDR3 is CSATDRGRTDTQYF. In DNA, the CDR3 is TGCAGTGCCACGGACAGGGGTAGGACAGATACGCAGTATTTT.

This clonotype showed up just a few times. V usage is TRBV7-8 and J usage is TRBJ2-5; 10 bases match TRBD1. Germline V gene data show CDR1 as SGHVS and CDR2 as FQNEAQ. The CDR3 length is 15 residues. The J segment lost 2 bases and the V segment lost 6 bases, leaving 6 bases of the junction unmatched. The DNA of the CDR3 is TGTGCCAGCAGTTGGGGACAGGGGCATCAAGAGACCCAGTACTTC. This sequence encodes CASSWGQGHQETQYF.

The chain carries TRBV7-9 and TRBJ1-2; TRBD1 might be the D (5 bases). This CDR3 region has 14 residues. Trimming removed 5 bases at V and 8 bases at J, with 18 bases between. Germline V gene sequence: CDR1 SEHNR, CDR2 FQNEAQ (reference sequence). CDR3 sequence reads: CASSPTGDPSGYTF. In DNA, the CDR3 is TGTGCCAGCAGCCCCACGGGGGATCCGTCGGGCTACACCTTC.

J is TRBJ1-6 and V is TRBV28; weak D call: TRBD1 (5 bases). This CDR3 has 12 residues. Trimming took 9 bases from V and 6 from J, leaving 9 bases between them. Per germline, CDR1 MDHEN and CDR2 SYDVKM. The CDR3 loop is CASSGINSPLHF. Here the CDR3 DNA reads TGTGCCAGTTCAGGGATTAATTCACCCCTCCACTTT. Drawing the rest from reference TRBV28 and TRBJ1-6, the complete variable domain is DVKVTQSSRYLVKRTGEKVFLECVQDMDHENMFWYRQDPGLGLRLIYFSYDVKMKEKGDIPEGYSVSREKKERFSLILESASTNQTSMYLCASSGINSPLHFGNGTRLTVT.

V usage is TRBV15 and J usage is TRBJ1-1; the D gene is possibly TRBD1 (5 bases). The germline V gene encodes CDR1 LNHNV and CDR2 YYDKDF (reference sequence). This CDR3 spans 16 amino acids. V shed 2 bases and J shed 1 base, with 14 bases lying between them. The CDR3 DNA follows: TGTGCCACCAGCAGATCTTCGGCGGGGGAGAACACTGAAGCTTTCTTT. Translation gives CATSRSSAGENTEAFF.

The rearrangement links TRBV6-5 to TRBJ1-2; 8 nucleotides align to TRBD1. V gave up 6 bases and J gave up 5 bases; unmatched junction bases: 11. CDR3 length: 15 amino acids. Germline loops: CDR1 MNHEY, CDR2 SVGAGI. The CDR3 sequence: CASRRGTGNLYGYTF. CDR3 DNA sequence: TGTGCCAGCAGACGAGGGACAGGCAACCTTTATGGCTACACCTTC.

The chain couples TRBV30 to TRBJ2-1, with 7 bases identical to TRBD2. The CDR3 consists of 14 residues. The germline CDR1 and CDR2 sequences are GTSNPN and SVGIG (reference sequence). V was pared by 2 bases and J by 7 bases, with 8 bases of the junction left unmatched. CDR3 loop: CAWSTGGGMNEQFF. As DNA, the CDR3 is TGTGCCTGGAGTACTGGGGGGGGGATGAATGAGCAGTTCTTC.

CDR3 protein: CASSLVGQGGNDEQFF. The CDR3 nucleotides read TGCGCCAGCAGCTTGGTTGGGCAGGGAGGGAACGATGAGCAGTTCTTC. The V gene is TRBV5-1, the J gene TRBJ2-1, with 7 bases lining up with TRBD2. The V and J ends lost 0 bases and 8 bases, in that order; junction bases with no gene match: 11. Germline CDR1 SGHRS, CDR2 YFSETQ. CDR3 length equals 16 residues.

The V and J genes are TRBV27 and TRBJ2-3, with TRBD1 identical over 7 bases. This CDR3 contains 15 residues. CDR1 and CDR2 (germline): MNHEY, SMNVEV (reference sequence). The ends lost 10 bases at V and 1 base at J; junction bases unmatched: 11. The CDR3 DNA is TGTGCCATCCAACGAAACAGGGGAGGCACAGATACGCAGTATTTT. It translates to CAIQRNRGGTDTQYF.

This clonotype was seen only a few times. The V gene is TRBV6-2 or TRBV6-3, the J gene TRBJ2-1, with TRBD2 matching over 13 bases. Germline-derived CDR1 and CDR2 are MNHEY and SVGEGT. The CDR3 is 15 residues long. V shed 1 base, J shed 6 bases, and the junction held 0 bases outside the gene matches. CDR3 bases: TGTGCCAGCAGTTACTGGACTAGCGGGAGCAATGAGCAGTTCTTC. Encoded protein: CASSYWTSGSNEQFF.

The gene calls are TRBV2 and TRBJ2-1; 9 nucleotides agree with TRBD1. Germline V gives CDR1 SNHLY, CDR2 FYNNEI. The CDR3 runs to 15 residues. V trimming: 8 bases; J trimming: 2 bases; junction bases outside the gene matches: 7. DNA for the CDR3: TGTGCCAGCTCGGTGAGACAGGGGGCCTACAATGAGCAGTTCTTC. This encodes CASSVRQGAYNEQFF. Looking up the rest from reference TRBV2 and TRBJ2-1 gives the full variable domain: EPEVTQTPSHQVTQMGQEVILRCVPISNHLYFYWYRQILGQKVEFLVSFYNNEISEKSEIFDDQFSVERPDGSNFTLKIRSTKLEDSAMYFCASSVRQGAYNEQFFGPGTRLTVL.

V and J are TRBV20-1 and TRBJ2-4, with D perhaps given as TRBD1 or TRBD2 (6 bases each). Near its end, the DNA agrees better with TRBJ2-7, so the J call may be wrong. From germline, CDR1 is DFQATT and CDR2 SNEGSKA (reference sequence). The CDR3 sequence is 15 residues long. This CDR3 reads CSARELRGAKYEQYF. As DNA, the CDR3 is TGCAGTGCTAGAGAGCTAAGGGGGGCTAAGTACGAGCAGTACTTC.

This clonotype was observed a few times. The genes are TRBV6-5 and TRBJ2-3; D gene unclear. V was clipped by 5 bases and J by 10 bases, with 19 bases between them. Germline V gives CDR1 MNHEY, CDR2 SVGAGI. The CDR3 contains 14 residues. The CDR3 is CASSRDPARWAQYF. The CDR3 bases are TGTGCCAGCAGTAGGGATCCCGCCCGCTGGGCGCAGTATTTT.

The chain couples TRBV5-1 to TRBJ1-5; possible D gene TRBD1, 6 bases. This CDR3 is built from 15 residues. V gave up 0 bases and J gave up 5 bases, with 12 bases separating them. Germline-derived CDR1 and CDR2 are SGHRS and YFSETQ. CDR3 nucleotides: TGCGCCAGCAGCTTGGAGGGGGACGAGCATCAGCCCCAGCATTTT. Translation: CASSLEGDEHQPQHF. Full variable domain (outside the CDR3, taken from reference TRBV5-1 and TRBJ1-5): KAGVTQTPRYLIKTRGQQVTLSCSPISGHRSVSWYQQTPGQGLQFLFEYFSETQRNKGNFPGRFSGRQFSNSRSEMNVSTLELGDSALYLCASSLEGDEHQPQHFGDGTRLSIL.

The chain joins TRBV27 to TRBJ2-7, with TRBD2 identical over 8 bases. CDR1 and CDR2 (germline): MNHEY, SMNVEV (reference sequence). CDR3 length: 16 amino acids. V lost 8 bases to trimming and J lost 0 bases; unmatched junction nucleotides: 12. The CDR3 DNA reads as TGTGCCAGCCGACCTCGGGGGGGTCCGAGCTCCTACGAGCAGTACTTC. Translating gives CASRPRGGPSSYEQYF.

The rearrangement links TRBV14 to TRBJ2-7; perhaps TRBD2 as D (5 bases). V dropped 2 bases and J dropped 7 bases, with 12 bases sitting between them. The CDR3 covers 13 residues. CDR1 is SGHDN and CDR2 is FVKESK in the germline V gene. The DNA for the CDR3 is TGTGCCAGCAGCCAACCTAGCCGGTCTGAGCAGTACTTC. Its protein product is CASSQPSRSEQYF. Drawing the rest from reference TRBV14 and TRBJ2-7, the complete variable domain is EAGVTQFPSHSVIEKGQTVTLRCDPISGHDNLYWYRRVMGKEIKFLLHFVKESKQDESGMPNNRFLAERTGGTYSTLKVQPAELEDSGVYFCASSQPSRSEQYFGPGTRLTVT.

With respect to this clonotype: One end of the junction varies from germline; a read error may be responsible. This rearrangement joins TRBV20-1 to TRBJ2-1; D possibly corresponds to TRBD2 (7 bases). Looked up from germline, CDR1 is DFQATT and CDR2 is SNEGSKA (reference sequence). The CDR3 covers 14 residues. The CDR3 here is CSAEGGGLYNERFF. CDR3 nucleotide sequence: TGCAGTGCTGAAGGAGGGGGACTATACAATGAGCGGTTCTTC.

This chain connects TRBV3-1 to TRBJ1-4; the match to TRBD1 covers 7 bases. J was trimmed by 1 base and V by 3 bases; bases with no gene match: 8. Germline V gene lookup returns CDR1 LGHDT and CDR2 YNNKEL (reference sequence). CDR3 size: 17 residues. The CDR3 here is CASSHNRGRLTNEKLFF. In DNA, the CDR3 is TGTGCCAGCAGCCATAACAGGGGAAGGTTAACTAATGAAAAACTGTTTTTT.

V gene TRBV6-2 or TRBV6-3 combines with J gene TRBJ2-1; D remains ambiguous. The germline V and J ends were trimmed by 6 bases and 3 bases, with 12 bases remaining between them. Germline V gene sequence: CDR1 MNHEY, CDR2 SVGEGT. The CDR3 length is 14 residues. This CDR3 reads CASSPAEYYNEQFF. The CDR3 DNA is TGTGCCAGCAGCCCGGCGGAATACTACAATGAGCAGTTCTTC.

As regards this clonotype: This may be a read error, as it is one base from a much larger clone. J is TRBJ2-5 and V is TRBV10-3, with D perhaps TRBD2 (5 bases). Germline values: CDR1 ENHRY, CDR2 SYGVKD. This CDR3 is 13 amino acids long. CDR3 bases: TGTGCCGTCAGAGAGAGGGATCAAGAGACCCAGTACTTC. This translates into CAVRERDQETQYF.

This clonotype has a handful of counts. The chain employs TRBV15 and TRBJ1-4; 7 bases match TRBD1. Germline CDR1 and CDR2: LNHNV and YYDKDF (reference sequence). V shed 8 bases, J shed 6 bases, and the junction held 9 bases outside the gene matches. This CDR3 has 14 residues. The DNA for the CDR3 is TGTGCCACCCGAAGGACAGGATTTTATGAAAAACTGTTTTTT. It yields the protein CATRRTGFYEKLFF.